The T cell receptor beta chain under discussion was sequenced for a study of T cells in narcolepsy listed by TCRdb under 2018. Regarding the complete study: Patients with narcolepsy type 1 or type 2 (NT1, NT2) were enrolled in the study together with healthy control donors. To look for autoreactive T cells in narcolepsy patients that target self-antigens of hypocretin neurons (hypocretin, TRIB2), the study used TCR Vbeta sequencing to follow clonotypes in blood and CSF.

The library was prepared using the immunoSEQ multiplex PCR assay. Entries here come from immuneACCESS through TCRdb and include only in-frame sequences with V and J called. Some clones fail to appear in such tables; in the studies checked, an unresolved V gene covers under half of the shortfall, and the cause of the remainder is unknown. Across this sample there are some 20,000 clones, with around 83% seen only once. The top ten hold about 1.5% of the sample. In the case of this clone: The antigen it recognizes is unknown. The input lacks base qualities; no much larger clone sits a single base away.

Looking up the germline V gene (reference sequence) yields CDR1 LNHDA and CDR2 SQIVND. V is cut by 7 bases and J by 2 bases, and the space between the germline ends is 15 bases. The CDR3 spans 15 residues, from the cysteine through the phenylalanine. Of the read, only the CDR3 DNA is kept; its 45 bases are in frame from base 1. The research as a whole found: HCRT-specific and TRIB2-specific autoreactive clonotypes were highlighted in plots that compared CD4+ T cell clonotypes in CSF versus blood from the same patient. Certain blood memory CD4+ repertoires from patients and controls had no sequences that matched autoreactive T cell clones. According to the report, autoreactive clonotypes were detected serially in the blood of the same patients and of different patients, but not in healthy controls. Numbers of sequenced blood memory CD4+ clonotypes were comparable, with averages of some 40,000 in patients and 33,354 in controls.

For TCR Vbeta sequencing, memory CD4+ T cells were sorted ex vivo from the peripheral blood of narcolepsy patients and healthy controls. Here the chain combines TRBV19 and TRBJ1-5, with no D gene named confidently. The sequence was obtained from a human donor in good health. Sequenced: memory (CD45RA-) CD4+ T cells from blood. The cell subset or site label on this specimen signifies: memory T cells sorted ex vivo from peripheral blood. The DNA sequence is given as TGTGCCAGTACCGTACTTGAAAAGGGCAATCAGCCCCAGCATTTT. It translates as CASTVLEKGNQPQHF.